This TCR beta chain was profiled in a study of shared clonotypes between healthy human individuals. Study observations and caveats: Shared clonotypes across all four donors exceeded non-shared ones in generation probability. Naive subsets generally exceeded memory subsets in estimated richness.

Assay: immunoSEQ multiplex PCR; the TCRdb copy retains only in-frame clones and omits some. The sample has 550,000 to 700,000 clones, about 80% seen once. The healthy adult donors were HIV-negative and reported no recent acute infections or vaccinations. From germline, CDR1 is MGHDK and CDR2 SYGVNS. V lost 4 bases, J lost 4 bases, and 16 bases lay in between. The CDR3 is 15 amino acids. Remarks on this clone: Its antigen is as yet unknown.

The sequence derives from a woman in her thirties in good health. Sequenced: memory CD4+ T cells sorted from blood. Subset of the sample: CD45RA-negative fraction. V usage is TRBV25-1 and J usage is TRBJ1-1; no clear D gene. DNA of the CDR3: TGTGCCAGCAGTGCATACGAGAGGGTGATCACTGAAGCTTTCTTT. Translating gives CASSAYERVITEAFF.